These T cell receptor beta chains were read from a single sample in a study of cytotoxic CD8 clonotypes in ibrutinib-treated CLL. Libraries were prepared by immunoSEQ multiplex PCR; TCRdb keeps only in-frame clonotypes and omits some of them. The sample holds approximately 92,000 clones, 77% seen once. The source was PBMCs, collected after 24 months of ibrutinib treatment. All receptors come from a human donor with chronic lymphocytic leukemia. CDR3s include the opening cysteine and the closing phenylalanine or tryptophan. The D gene is left open where the match is weak. Clone size, where shown, is once, few, many, or a class for clones that have expanded.

d_call: NA
v_call: TRBV28
j_call: TRBJ2-1
clone_size: NA
cdr3_aa: CASIRTIDSYNEQFF
cdr3_nt: TGTGCCAGCATTCGAACCATTGATTCCTACAATGAGCAGTTCTTC

d_call: NA
v_call: TRBV19
j_call: TRBJ1-1
clone_size: NA
cdr3_aa: CASQAQDNMNTEAFF
cdr3_nt: TGTGCCAGTCAGGCCCAGGACAACATGAACACTGAAGCTTTCTTT

d_call: TRBD2
v_call: TRBV12-5
j_call: TRBJ2-1
clone_size: NA
cdr3_aa: CASGPGLTLAGGPVKQFF
cdr3_nt: TGTGCTAGTGGTCCCGGACTCACACTAGCGGGGGGCCCTGTGAAGCAGTTCTTC

d_call: NA
v_call: TRBV28
j_call: TRBJ2-7
clone_size: NA
cdr3_aa: CASGGLYEQYF
cdr3_nt: TGTGCCTCCGGTGGCCTCTACGAGCAGTACTTC

d_call: NA
v_call: TRBV7-2
j_call: TRBJ2-4
clone_size: NA
cdr3_aa: CASSWFPPGSKGQKNIQYF
cdr3_nt: TGTGCCAGCAGCTGGTTCCCACCGGGGAGTAAGGGGCAGAAAAACATTCAGTACTTC

d_call: NA
v_call: TRBV11-1
j_call: TRBJ2-1
clone_size: few
cdr3_aa: CASSLGRVNEQFF
cdr3_nt: TGTGCCAGCAGCTTAGGGAGGGTTAATGAGCAGTTCTTC

d_call: NA
v_call: TRBV10-3
j_call: TRBJ2-3
clone_size: NA
cdr3_aa: CAITDTPDNTQYF
cdr3_nt: TGTGCCATCACCGATACTCCCGATAATACGCAGTATTTT

d_call: TRBD1
v_call: TRBV28
j_call: TRBJ2-2
clone_size: NA
cdr3_aa: CATLEGQVNTGELFF
cdr3_nt: TGTGCCACTTTAGAGGGACAGGTGAACACCGGGGAGCTGTTTTTT

d_call: TRBD1
v_call: TRBV5-5
j_call: TRBJ1-3
clone_size: NA
cdr3_aa: CASSRDRDRHTIYF
cdr3_nt: TGTGCCAGCAGCCGAGACCGGGACAGACACACCATATATTTT

d_call: NA
v_call: TRBV28
j_call: TRBJ2-2
clone_size: NA
cdr3_aa: CASHRDPRAGGELFF
cdr3_nt: TGTGCCAGCCATAGGGACCCCCGGGCGGGTGGGGAGCTGTTTTTT

d_call: NA
v_call: TRBV29-1
j_call: TRBJ2-5
clone_size: NA
cdr3_aa: CSVALGGTQYF
cdr3_nt: TGCAGCGTTGCGCTGGGGGGGACCCAGTACTTC

d_call: NA
v_call: TRBV27
j_call: TRBJ2-6
clone_size: NA
cdr3_aa: CASSYSGRTSGANVLTF
cdr3_nt: TGTGCCAGCAGTTATTCCGGACGGACCTCTGGGGCCAACGTCCTGACTTTC

d_call: TRBD2
v_call: TRBV13
j_call: TRBJ2-6
clone_size: NA
cdr3_aa: CASSSPVEAGGPSSGANVLTF
cdr3_nt: TGTGCCAGCAGCTCCCCGGTGGAAGCGGGAGGCCCCAGCTCTGGGGCCAACGTCCTGACTTTC

d_call: TRBD1
v_call: TRBV6-6
j_call: TRBJ2-1
clone_size: once
cdr3_aa: CASSWTGTGGRNEQFF
cdr3_nt: TGTGCCAGCAGTTGGACCGGGACAGGGGGAAGGAATGAGCAGTTCTTC

d_call: TRBD1
v_call: TRBV5-1
j_call: TRBJ2-7
clone_size: NA
cdr3_aa: CASSLVQGPSYEQYF
cdr3_nt: TGCGCCAGCAGCTTGGTACAGGGGCCCTCCTACGAGCAGTACTTC

d_call: TRBD1
v_call: TRBV5-1
j_call: TRBJ1-4
clone_size: few
cdr3_aa: CASSSLQGPNEKLFF
cdr3_nt: TGCGCCAGCAGCTCCTTACAGGGGCCTAATGAAAAACTGTTTTTT

d_call: NA
v_call: TRBV28
j_call: TRBJ2-7
clone_size: once
cdr3_aa: CASSRAGRENYEQYF
cdr3_nt: TGTGCCAGCAGCCGTGCCGGGAGAGAAAACTACGAGCAGTACTTC

d_call: NA
v_call: TRBV7-9
j_call: TRBJ2-2
clone_size: NA
cdr3_aa: CASSFDSNTGELFF
cdr3_nt: TGTGCCAGCAGCTTTGACAGTAACACCGGGGAGCTGTTTTTT

d_call: NA
v_call: TRBV20-1
j_call: TRBJ2-3
clone_size: NA
cdr3_aa: CSATHTDTQYF
cdr3_nt: TGCAGTGCCACTCACACAGATACGCAGTATTTT

d_call: TRBD1
v_call: TRBV30
j_call: TRBJ1-5
clone_size: NA
cdr3_aa: CAWSDRGRQPQHF
cdr3_nt: TGTGCCTGGAGTGATAGGGGGCGGCAGCCCCAGCATTTT